This paragraph covers one T cell receptor (beta chain) sequence. No antigen is known for it. Before any sequencing was done, the ViraFEST assay used viral peptide pools to expand antigen-specific CD4+ T cells. Cultured cells yielded isolated CD4+ T cells after 10 days. The healthy vaccine recipients, who had no prior SARS-CoV-2 infection, showed negative nucleocapsid antibodies. The data were taken from a study of vaccination effects on CD4 cells after COVID-19. V gave up 1 base and J gave up 8 bases, with 9 bases separating them. The germline gives CDR1 SGHRS, CDR2 YFSETQ. There are 12 residues in the CDR3. TCRdb's copy holds only in-frame clones and misses some; the assay was immunoSEQ multiplex PCR. The table has 40,000 to 45,000 clones, approximately 70% seen once.

The material sequenced was CD4+ T cells from PBMCs cultured with HCoV-OC43 spike peptides, taken before COVID-19 vaccination. The subset is: HCoV-OC43 spike overlapping peptide pool stimulation. The origin of this receptor is a human donor who received a COVID-19 vaccine. The V call is TRBV5-1, the J call TRBJ1-1; D is unresolved. CDR3 residues: CASSLWPGEAFF. The CDR3 nucleotides are TGCGCCAGCAGCTTGTGGCCGGGGGAAGCTTTCTTT.